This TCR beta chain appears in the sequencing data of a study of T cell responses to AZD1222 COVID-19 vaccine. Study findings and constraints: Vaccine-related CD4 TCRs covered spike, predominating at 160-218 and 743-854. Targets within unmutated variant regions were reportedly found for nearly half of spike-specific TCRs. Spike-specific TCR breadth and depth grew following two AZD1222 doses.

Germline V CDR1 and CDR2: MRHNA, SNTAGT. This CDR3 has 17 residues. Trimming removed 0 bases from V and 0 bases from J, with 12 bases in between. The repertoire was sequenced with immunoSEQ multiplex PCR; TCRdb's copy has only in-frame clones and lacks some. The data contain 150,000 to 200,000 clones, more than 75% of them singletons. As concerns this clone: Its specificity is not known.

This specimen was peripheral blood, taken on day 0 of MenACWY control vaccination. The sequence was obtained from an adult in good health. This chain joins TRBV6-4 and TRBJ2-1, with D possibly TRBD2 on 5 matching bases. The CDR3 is CASSDSPTRGSYNEQFF. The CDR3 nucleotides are TGTGCCAGCAGTGACTCCCCAACCCGGGGCTCCTACAATGAGCAGTTCTTC.